Listed below are T cell receptor beta chains from one sample, sequenced in a study of OX40 agonist ivuxolimab in advanced cancers. Clones were read by immunoSEQ multiplex PCR, and TCRdb kept only the in-frame ones, dropping some. The repertoire has approximately 68,000 clones, approximately 91% of them found once; the top ten carry 0.78%. The specimen was CD4+ or CD8+ T cells sorted from blood, collected in a trial of the OX40 agonist ivuxolimab. The receptors come from an adult with an advanced solid tumor such as melanoma, head and neck, liver or kidney cancer. Both conserved end residues are part of each CDR3.

V gene	CDR3 protein
TRBV2	CASISEATAYEQYF
TRBV10-1	CASSEGVGRSSYNEQFF
TRBV28	CASSSYRAANQPQHF
TRBV19	CASSRQGTEAFF
TRBV6-5	CASSALSSNEKLFF
TRBV6-6	CASRMGQGTGEQYF
TRBV7-2	CASSSRRETQYF
TRBV30	CAQSPEENEKLFF
TRBV4-1	CASSPISTSVSDTQYF
TRBV9	CASRPGREGRSGELFF
TRBV7-9	CATPRDRSYGYTF
TRBV7-9	CASSRGQGYSGANVLTF
TRBV28	CASSNGQGFTYEQYF
TRBV4-1	CASSQRADRVNQPQHF
TRBV5-8	CASSLFRGSNQPQHF
TRBV19	CASSIGRTDNEQFF
TRBV5-1	CASSPGLAGGQETQYF
TRBV6-6	CASKLRDRVHEQYF
TRBV11-2	CASSSRGYEQYF
TRBV5-1	CASSPTDSGNTIYF
TRBV30	CAWSVDSNQPQHF
TRBV30	CAWTRQGSNEKLFF